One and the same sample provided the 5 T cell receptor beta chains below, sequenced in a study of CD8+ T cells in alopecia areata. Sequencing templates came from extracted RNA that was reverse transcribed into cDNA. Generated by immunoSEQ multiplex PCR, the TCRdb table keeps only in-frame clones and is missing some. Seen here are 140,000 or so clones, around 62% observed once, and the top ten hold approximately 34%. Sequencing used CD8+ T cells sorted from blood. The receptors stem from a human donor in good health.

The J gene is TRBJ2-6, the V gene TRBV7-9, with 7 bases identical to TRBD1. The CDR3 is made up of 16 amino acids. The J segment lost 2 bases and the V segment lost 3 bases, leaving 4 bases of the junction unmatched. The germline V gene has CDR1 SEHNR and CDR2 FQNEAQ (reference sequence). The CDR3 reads CASSLRQGPGANVLTF. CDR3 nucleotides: TGTGCCAGCAGCTTGAGACAGGGTCCTGGGGCCAACGTCCTGACTTTC.

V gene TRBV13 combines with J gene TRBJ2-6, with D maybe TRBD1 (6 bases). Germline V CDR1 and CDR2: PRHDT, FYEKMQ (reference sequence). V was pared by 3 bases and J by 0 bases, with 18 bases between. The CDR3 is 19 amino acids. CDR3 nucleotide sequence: TGTGCCAGCAGCTTCACAGGGCTTCACCCTGACTCTGGGGCCAACGTCCTGACTTTC. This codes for CASSFTGLHPDSGANVLTF.

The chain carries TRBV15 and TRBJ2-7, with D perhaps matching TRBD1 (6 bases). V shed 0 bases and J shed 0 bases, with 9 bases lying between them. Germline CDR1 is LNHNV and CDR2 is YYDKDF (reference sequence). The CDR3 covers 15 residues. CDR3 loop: CATSRDRGHSYEQYF. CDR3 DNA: TGTGCCACCAGCAGAGATCGGGGACACTCCTACGAGCAGTACTTC.

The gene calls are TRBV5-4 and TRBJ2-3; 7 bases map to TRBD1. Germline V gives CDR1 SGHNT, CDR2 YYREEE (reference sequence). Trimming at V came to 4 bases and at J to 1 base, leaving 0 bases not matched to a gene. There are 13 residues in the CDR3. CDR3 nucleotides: TGTGCCAGCAGCGGGACAGGCACAGATACGCAGTATTTT. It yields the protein CASSGTGTDTQYF.

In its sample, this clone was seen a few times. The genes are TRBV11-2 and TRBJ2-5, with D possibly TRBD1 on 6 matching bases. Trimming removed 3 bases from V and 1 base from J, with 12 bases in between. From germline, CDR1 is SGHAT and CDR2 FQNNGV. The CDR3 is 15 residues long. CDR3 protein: CASSFRTDIQETQYF. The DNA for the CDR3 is TGTGCCAGCAGCTTCCGGACAGATATCCAAGAGACCCAGTACTTC.